This T cell receptor (beta chain) was observed in a study of neurological immune-mediated disorders. With 10-nucleotide random UMIs, 5'RACE was used to make the cDNA. MiXCR was run by TCRdb on the 5' RACE reads, yielding one entry per CDR3 protein. The sample yields 70,000 to 95,000 distinct CDR3 sequences, 11% to 15% seen once. Trimming shortened V by 0 bases and J by 0 bases, and 8 bases separated the two germline ends. The germline gives CDR1 LNHNV, CDR2 YYDKDF (reference sequence). This CDR3 region has 15 residues. The specimen sequenced was PBMCs. J is TRBJ1-2 and V is TRBV15, with D maybe TRBD1 (5 bases). The clonotype originates from a woman aged 45 to 65 in good health. This CDR3 reads CATSRDRAANYGYTF. The CDR3 DNA reads as TGTGCCACCAGCAGAGACAGGGCCGCTAACTATGGCTACACCTTC.